Below, 22 T cell receptor beta chains from the same sample are listed, as sequenced in a study of T cell responses to AZD1222 COVID-19 vaccine (dated by TCRdb to the early 2020s). This specimen's time point label, interpreted: about 28 days (+/-7) after the second vaccine dose. The library was obtained by the immunoSEQ multiplex PCR assay. The table comes from immuneACCESS by way of TCRdb, which keeps in-frame sequences with V and J called. Part of the clones is missing from these tables; in studies checked, under half for an unresolved V gene and the rest for unknown reasons. The sample yields more than 150,000 clones; 80% to 95% were counted once. The ten largest clones take up approximately 1.9% of the sample. Sequencing used peripheral blood, obtained 28 days after the second AZD1222 dose. These receptors originate from an adult who received the AZD1222 COVID-19 vaccine.

The rearrangement uses TRBV7-8 and TRBJ2-3; TRBD2 is a possible D gene (5 bases). Trimming pared 3 bases from V and 1 base from J, leaving 5 bases between. The germline V gene encodes CDR1 SGHVS and CDR2 FQNEAQ. This CDR3 is 13 amino acids long. The CDR3 loop is CASSFGGTDTQYF. CDR3 coding DNA: TGTGCCAGCAGCTTCGGGGGCACAGATACGCAGTATTTT.

This rearrangement joins TRBV3-1 (or the pseudogene TRBV3-2) to TRBJ1-2, with D possibly being TRBD1 (6 bases). This CDR3 is 14 amino acids long. V was clipped by 4 bases and J by 3 bases, with 12 bases between them. The germline CDR1 and CDR2 sequences are LGHDT and YNNKEL (reference sequence). CDR3 nucleotides: TGTGCCAGCAGCCTGCGGGGGGCGGACTATGGCTACACCTTC. Translation: CASSLRGADYGYTF.

The chain recombines TRBV2 with TRBJ1-2, with no clear D. CDR3 length equals 15 residues. Germline V gene sequence: CDR1 SNHLY, CDR2 FYNNEI. Trimming cost V 8 bases and J 7 bases, with 23 bases left between them. CDR3 protein: CASGSAAAGWSGYTF. CDR3 coding DNA: TGTGCCAGCGGTTCGGCGGCGGCGGGCTGGAGTGGCTACACCTTC.

The rearrangement links TRBV29-1 to TRBJ1-1, with 9 bases fitting TRBD1. The ends lost 6 bases at V and 5 bases at J; junction bases unmatched: 7. CDR1 is SQVTM and CDR2 is ANQGSEA in the germline V gene. The CDR3 consists of 13 residues. CDR3 residues: CSVTGGGWTEAFF. The CDR3 region has the DNA TGCAGCGTAACAGGGGGCGGTTGGACTGAAGCTTTCTTT.

V usage is TRBV30 and J usage is TRBJ2-1, with 9 bases identical to TRBD1. This CDR3 comprises 14 residues. Per germline, CDR1 GTSNPN and CDR2 SVGIG (reference sequence). V trimming: 3 bases; J trimming: 5 bases; junction bases outside the gene matches: 5. CDR3 amino acids: CAWRLRDRDNEQFF. The CDR3 DNA reads TGTGCCTGGAGACTCCGGGACAGGGACAATGAGCAGTTCTTC. Full variable domain (rest looked up from reference TRBV30 and TRBJ2-1): SQTIHQWPATLVQPVGSPLSLECTVEGTSNPNLYWYRQAAGRGLQLLFYSVGIGQISSEVPQNLSASRPQDRQFILSSKKLLLSDSGFYLCAWRLRDRDNEQFFGPGTRLTVL.

This clone was counted once. The chain employs TRBV20-1 and TRBJ2-5, with D possibly being TRBD1 (5 bases). The germline V and J ends were trimmed by 3 bases and 1 base, with 15 bases remaining between them. Germline CDR1 is DFQATT and CDR2 is SNEGSKA (reference sequence). The CDR3 sequence is 15 residues long. CDR3 sequence (DNA): TGCAGTGCTAGTGGGGTAGGGGTCCTCCAAGAGACCCAGTACTTC. Amino acids: CSASGVGVLQETQYF.

The chain combines TRBV6-2 or TRBV6-3 with TRBJ2-7; D ambiguous. With 5 bases removed from V and 3 bases from J, the gap between germline ends came to 11 bases. This CDR3 is built from 13 residues. Germline V CDR1 and CDR2: MNHEY, SVGEGT. CDR3 sequence: CASSHPPGYEQYF. The CDR3 region has the DNA TGTGCCAGCAGTCACCCCCCGGGCTACGAGCAGTACTTC.

The rearrangement links TRBV21-1 to TRBJ1-5; the D segment call TRBD1 is taken from the table without a DNA check. TRBV21-1 represents a pseudogene. The length of the CDR3 is 14 residues. The DNA of the CDR3 is TGTGCCAGCAGCACGACAGGGGAGGAAAAGCCCCAGCATTTT. As protein: CASSTTGEEKPQHF.

The chain employs TRBV19 and TRBJ2-2; 10 bases agree with TRBD1. Trimming cost V 3 bases and J 7 bases; bases outside gene matches: 8. Germline CDR1 is LNHDA and CDR2 is SQIVND (reference sequence). The CDR3 consists of 16 residues. CDR3 sequence (DNA): TGTGCCAGTAGTATCCTGCCGGGACAGGGGTACGGGGAGCTGTTTTTT. It translates to CASSILPGQGYGELFF. Based on the CDR3 plus reference TRBV19 and TRBJ2-2, the full variable domain is DGGITQSPKYLFRKEGQNVTLSCEQNLNHDAMYWYRQDPGQGLRLIYYSQIVNDFQKGDIAEGYSVSREKKESFPLTVTSAQKNPTAFYLCASSILPGQGYGELFFGEGSRLTVL.

The chain combines TRBV5-1 with TRBJ2-1; maybe TRBD1 (6 bases). The V end was cut by 3 bases, the J end by 5 bases, with 9 bases between. This CDR3 region has 13 residues. Germline V gene data show CDR1 as SGHRS and CDR2 as YFSETQ. The CDR3: CASSSGQNNEQFF. The CDR3 DNA reads TGCGCCAGCAGCTCCGGACAGAACAATGAGCAGTTCTTC.

The chain employs TRBV2 and TRBJ2-7; tentatively, D is TRBD1 (8 bases). V was shortened by 10 bases and J by 0 bases, with 25 bases between the two germline ends. CDR1 is SNHLY and CDR2 is FYNNEI in the germline V gene. This CDR3 comprises 17 residues. The CDR3 DNA sequence: TGTGCCAACAGGGGGGGGACAGCAAGTAGGTTCTCCTACGAGCAGTACTTC. It translates to CANRGGTASRFSYEQYF.

The CDR3: CASSYKQGANTIYF. Written as DNA, the CDR3 is TGTGCCAGCAGCTACAAGCAGGGAGCAAACACCATATATTTT. The chain uses TRBV7-2 and TRBJ1-3; tentative D call: TRBD1 (5 bases). The CDR3 has 14 residues. V was trimmed by 4 bases and J by 6 bases, leaving 13 bases between them. The germline CDR1 and CDR2 sequences are SGHTA and FQGNSA. The complete variable domain, with remaining parts taken from reference TRBV7-2 and TRBJ1-3, reads GAGVSQSPSNKVTEKGKDVELRCDPISGHTALYWYRQSLGQGLEFLIYFQGNSAPDKSGLPSDRFSAERTGGSVSTLTIQRTQQEDSAVYLCASSYKQGANTIYFGEGSWLTVV.

The chain joins TRBV12-2 to TRBJ1-6. TRBV12-2 represents a pseudogene. There are 16 residues in the CDR3. The CDR3 loop reads CASRLAGWGGESPLHF. DNA for the CDR3: TGTGCAAGTCGCTTAGCCGGTTGGGGCGGGGAATCACCCCTCCACTTT.

The CDR3 DNA follows: TGCGCCAGCAGCCAAGATAACTCGGGACAGGGAGTCGTCGGCTATGGCTACACCTTC. Its protein product is CASSQDNSGQGVVGYGYTF. The gene calls are TRBV4-1 and TRBJ1-2; 9 nucleotides match TRBD1. Per germline, CDR1 MGHRA and CDR2 YSYEKL. The CDR3 is made up of 19 amino acids. J gave up 4 bases and V 0 bases, and 15 bases lay outside the gene matches.

The chain carries TRBV2 and TRBJ2-7; D gene uncertain. V was shortened by 6 bases and J by 2 bases, with 14 bases between the two germline ends. The CDR3 covers 14 residues. Germline loops: CDR1 SNHLY, CDR2 FYNNEI. CDR3 in DNA: TGTGCCAGCAGCGAACTGGACGGAACCTACGAGCAGTACTTC. Amino acid sequence: CASSELDGTYEQYF.

This chain uses TRBV4-1 with TRBJ2-1; 11 bases line up with TRBD2. The CDR3 is made up of 16 amino acids. V dropped 4 bases and J dropped 12; count of bases not matched to a gene: 14. Germline-derived CDR1 and CDR2 are MGHRA and YSYEKL. CDR3 nucleotides: TGCGCCAGCAGCCTTTCGGCTTTGACTAGCGGGGTGGGGCAGTTCTTC. Its protein product is CASSLSALTSGVGQFF.

The gene calls are TRBV3-1 (or the pseudogene TRBV3-2) and TRBJ1-4; tentatively, D is TRBD1 (5 bases). This CDR3 region has 16 residues. Looked up from germline, CDR1 is LGHDT and CDR2 is YNNKEL (reference sequence). V gave up 4 bases and J gave up 7 bases, with 19 bases separating them. CDR3 bases: TGTGCCAGCAGCCCCCCAGGCCTGGGGCGTAGTGAAAAACTGTTTTTT. This codes for CASSPPGLGRSEKLFF.

The chain combines TRBV7-8 with TRBJ2-7, with 12 bases fitting TRBD2. The CDR3 sequence is 16 residues long. With V trimmed by 5 bases and J by 0 bases, 5 bases remained unmatched. CDR1 and CDR2 (germline): SGHVS, FQNEAQ. The chain's CDR3 is CASSHTSGGFSYEQYF. The CDR3 bases are TGTGCCAGCAGCCATACTAGCGGGGGGTTCTCCTACGAGCAGTACTTC. Variable domain in full (rest from reference TRBV7-8 and TRBJ2-7): GAGVSQSPRYKVAKRGQDVALRCDPISGHVSLFWYQQALGQGPEFLTYFQNEAQLDKSGLPSDRFFAERPEGSVSTLKIQRTQQEDSAVYLCASSHTSGGFSYEQYFGPGTRLTVT.

This clone was detected only a few times. CDR3 sequence: CASSLVAAGELFF. The CDR3 bases are TGTGCCAGCAGCTTAGTGGCCGCCGGGGAGCTGTTTTTT. The rearrangement joins TRBV7-2 to TRBJ2-2; no firm D call. This CDR3 has 13 amino acids. Germline V gene sequence: CDR1 SGHTA, CDR2 FQGNSA. V lost 1 base, J lost 6 bases, and 6 bases lay in between. Complete variable domain (other parts from reference TRBV7-2 and TRBJ2-2): GAGVSQSPSNKVTEKGKDVELRCDPISGHTALYWYRQSLGQGLEFLIYFQGNSAPDKSGLPSDRFSAERTGGSVSTLTIQRTQQEDSAVYLCASSLVAAGELFFGEGSRLTVL.

This clone was detected only once. J is TRBJ1-2 and V is TRBV19, with D possibly TRBD1 on 6 matching bases. CDR3 length equals 15 residues. Germline V gives CDR1 LNHDA, CDR2 SQIVND (reference sequence). The germline V and J ends were trimmed by 4 bases and 4 bases, with 16 bases remaining between them. CDR3 in amino acids: CASSTYRVWVYGYTF. CDR3 sequence (DNA): TGTGCCAGTAGTACCTACAGGGTATGGGTCTATGGCTACACCTTC.

This chain uses TRBV7-6 with TRBJ2-1; possibly TRBD2 for D (5 bases). Between the trimmed V and J ends, which lost 4 bases and 7 bases, there was a span of 20 bases. CDR1 and CDR2 (germline): SGHVS, FNYEAQ. The CDR3 runs to 16 residues. Here the CDR3 reads CASSSRWTGKGNEQFF. In nucleotides, the CDR3 is TGTGCCAGCAGCTCCCGATGGACGGGGAAAGGGAATGAGCAGTTCTTC.

This chain joins TRBV7-9 and TRBJ1-1; D is possibly TRBD1 (5 bases). V dropped 1 base and J dropped 2 bases, with 8 bases sitting between them. CDR3 size: 14 residues. CDR1 SEHNR and CDR2 FQNEAQ come from the germline V gene (reference sequence). The CDR3 DNA sequence: TGTGCCAGCAGCTTAGAAGGACATAACACTGAAGCTTTCTTT. Residues: CASSLEGHNTEAFF.